The subject of this entry is one T cell receptor (beta chain). The data are from a study of T cell changes during pregnancy in multiple sclerosis. CDR1 and CDR2 (germline): MDHEN, SYDVKM. This CDR3 region has 14 residues. The junction had 4 bases not matched to a gene; V was cut back by 3 bases and J by 7 bases. Libraries were prepared by immunoSEQ multiplex PCR; TCRdb keeps only in-frame clonotypes and omits some of them. The sample includes around 130,000 clones, about 96% of them seen just once. This receptor was obtained from a female donor with multiple sclerosis, enrolled in a pregnancy study. This chain uses TRBV28 with TRBJ2-1; 9 positions match TRBD2. The sequences come from peripheral blood, collected after pregnancy. The CDR3 loop is CASSFSGSGNEQFF. The DNA of the CDR3 is TGTGCCAGCAGTTTTAGCGGGAGCGGGAATGAGCAGTTCTTC.